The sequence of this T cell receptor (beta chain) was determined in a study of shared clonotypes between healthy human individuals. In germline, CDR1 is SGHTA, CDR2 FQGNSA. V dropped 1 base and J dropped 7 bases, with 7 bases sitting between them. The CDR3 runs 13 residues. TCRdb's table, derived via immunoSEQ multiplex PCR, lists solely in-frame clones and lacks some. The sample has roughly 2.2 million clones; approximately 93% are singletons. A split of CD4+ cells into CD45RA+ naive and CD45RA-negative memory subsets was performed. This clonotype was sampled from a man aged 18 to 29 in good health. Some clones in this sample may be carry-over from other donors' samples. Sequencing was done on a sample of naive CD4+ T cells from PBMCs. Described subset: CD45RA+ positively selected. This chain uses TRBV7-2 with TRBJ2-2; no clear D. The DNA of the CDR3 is TGTGCCAGCAGCTTAGGGACCCACGGGGAGCTGTTTTTT. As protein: CASSLGTHGELFF.